The 17 T cell receptor beta chains presented below share a single source sample, sequenced in a study of cytomegalovirus exposure and HLA in healthy donors. 13 Jbeta primers and 60 Vbeta primers were used for the PCR. Sequenced by immunoSEQ multiplex PCR; TCRdb stores in-frame clones only, minus some. The table records 170,000 or so clones, 70% to 80% of them present only once. Material for sequencing was PBMCs. Receptor source: a woman aged 30 to 39 in good health and CMV-seropositive.

The chain links TRBV6-5 to TRBJ2-7; 9 bases are a match to TRBD1. V shed 5 bases, J shed 5 bases, and the junction held 10 bases outside the gene matches. Looked up from germline, CDR1 is MNHEY and CDR2 is SVGAGI. The CDR3 has 15 residues. The CDR3 DNA reads as TGTGCCAGCAGTCAACTCGGACAGGGGTCCCACGAGCAGTACTTC. It codes for CASSQLGQGSHEQYF.

V usage is TRBV2 and J usage is TRBJ2-5, with D perhaps TRBD2 (5 bases). Trimming removed 8 bases from V and 1 base from J, with 11 bases in between. The CDR3 sequence is 13 residues long. Per the germline V gene, CDR1 is SNHLY and CDR2 is FYNNEI. The DNA for the CDR3 is TGTGCCAGCCGAGGGTCGACCCAAGAGACCCAGTACTTC. Translating gives CASRGSTQETQYF.

The J gene is TRBJ2-2, the V gene TRBV11-2; possibly TRBD2 for D (5 bases). V dropped 5 bases and J dropped 6 bases, with 10 bases sitting between them. The CDR3 totals 13 residues. The V gene's germline CDR1 is SGHAT and CDR2 FQNNGV. The CDR3 here is CASSLLEAGELFF. The DNA of the CDR3 is TGTGCCAGCAGCCTACTAGAGGCCGGGGAGCTGTTTTTT.

This clone was seen a single time. The rearrangement links TRBV30 to TRBJ2-2; 10 bases line up with TRBD1. This CDR3 spans 15 amino acids. The trim removed 7 bases at V and 0 bases at J, leaving 5 bases unmatched. Germline V gene data show CDR1 as GTSNPN and CDR2 as SVGIG (reference sequence). The CDR3 spells CASNGQGANTGELFF. The CDR3 nucleotides are TGTGCCTCTAACGGACAGGGGGCGAACACCGGGGAGCTGTTTTTT.

The gene calls are TRBV7-3 and TRBJ2-2; possible D gene TRBD1, 6 bases. The CDR3 covers 17 residues. The germline CDR1 and CDR2 sequences are SGHTA and FQGTGA. V was cut by 1 base and J by 2 bases, with 14 bases left in between. This CDR3 is CASSLMAARGNTGELFF. The DNA of the CDR3 is TGTGCCAGCAGCTTAATGGCGGCCAGGGGAAACACCGGGGAGCTGTTTTTT. The variable domain in full, with the rest retrieved from reference TRBV7-3 and TRBJ2-2, is GAGVSQTPSNKVTEKGKYVELRCDPISGHTALYWYRQSLGQGPEFLIYFQGTGAADDSGLPNDRFFAVRPEGSVSTLKIQRTERGDSAVYLCASSLMAARGNTGELFFGEGSRLTVL.

A few counts support this clone. V usage is TRBV6-5 and J usage is TRBJ2-1; 9 nucleotides align to TRBD2. The CDR3 extends over 14 amino acids. Per germline, CDR1 MNHEY and CDR2 SVGAGI. V was clipped by 8 bases and J by 4 bases; unmatched bases: 6. CDR3 DNA sequence: TGTGCCAGCCACCTAGCGGGACCTTACAATGAGCAGTTCTTC. It encodes CASHLAGPYNEQFF.

Turning to this clone: Other DNA sequences in the same sample also yield this CDR3. The rearrangement links TRBV18 to TRBJ2-7; D possibly corresponds to TRBD1 (5 bases). Per the germline V gene, CDR1 is KGHSH and CDR2 is LQKENI. V shed 0 bases and J shed 3 bases, with 6 bases lying between them. This CDR3 contains 13 residues. Here the CDR3 reads CASSPPGDYEQYF. CDR3 DNA sequence: TGTGCCAGCTCACCACCAGGGGACTACGAGCAGTACTTC.

The chain employs TRBV9 and TRBJ1-2, with unresolved D. CDR1 and CDR2 from the germline V gene are SGDLS and YYNGEE. The germline V and J ends were trimmed by 4 bases and 3 bases, with 19 bases remaining between them. The CDR3 has 16 amino acids. As DNA, the CDR3 is TGTGCCAGCAGCACAACTCCACGGGAACAAGACTATGGCTACACCTTC. Its translation: CASSTTPREQDYGYTF.

This clone came up once. The chain combines TRBV14 with TRBJ2-2, with D possibly TRBD1 on 6 matching bases. The germline V gene encodes CDR1 SGHDN and CDR2 FVKESK. The V gene lost 0 bases and the J gene lost 4 bases, with 9 bases spanning the gap. This CDR3 has 15 residues. CDR3 coding DNA: TGTGCCAGCAGCCAAGAAAGGACAGTCACCGGGGAGCTGTTTTTT. It yields the protein CASSQERTVTGELFF.

This sequence joins TRBV7-9 and TRBJ2-5; 8 positions match TRBD1. CDR1 and CDR2 (germline): SEHNR, FQNEAQ (reference sequence). The CDR3 has 15 residues. The V and J ends lost 6 bases and 2 bases, in that order; junction bases with no gene match: 8. The CDR3 sequence: CASRPGQVEQETQYF. In DNA, the CDR3 is TGTGCCAGCAGACCGGGACAGGTGGAGCAAGAGACCCAGTACTTC.

J is TRBJ2-7 and V is TRBV7-9; D is ambiguous. The CDR3 runs 14 residues. V gave up 0 bases and J gave up 0 bases, with 6 bases separating them. Germline V gene data show CDR1 as SEHNR and CDR2 as FQNEAQ (reference sequence). CDR3 sequence reads: CASSLARVSYEQYF. The CDR3 DNA sequence: TGTGCCAGCAGCTTAGCCCGAGTCTCCTACGAGCAGTACTTC.

This clone was seen a handful of times. This chain links TRBV4-2 with TRBJ1-2; D gene ambiguous. Germline CDR1 is LGHNA and CDR2 is YNFKEQ. The CDR3 has 16 amino acids. Between the trimmed V and J ends, which lost 4 bases and 5 bases, there was a span of 20 bases. The CDR3 loop is CASSPHPKEDGYGYTF. The CDR3 nucleotides read TGTGCCAGCAGCCCTCATCCGAAGGAGGATGGGTATGGCTACACCTTC.

The J gene is TRBJ2-1, the V gene TRBV28; TRBD1 matches 8 bases. From germline, CDR1 is MDHEN and CDR2 SYDVKM. V shed 6 bases and J 6 bases; nucleotides not matched to a gene: 4. CDR3 length equals 13 residues. The CDR3 reads CASSLGQVNEQFF. CDR3 in DNA: TGTGCCAGCAGCCTGGGACAGGTCAATGAGCAGTTCTTC.

The chain employs TRBV2 and TRBJ1-5; D gene unclear. The CDR3 has 14 amino acids. Trimming removed 6 bases from V and 5 bases from J, with 14 bases in between. Germline-derived CDR1 and CDR2 are SNHLY and FYNNEI. The CDR3 loop reads CASRGGTLDQPQHF. CDR3 in DNA: TGTGCCAGCAGGGGTGGAACCCTAGATCAGCCCCAGCATTTT.

The chain recombines TRBV6-1 with TRBJ2-3; 10 nucleotides agree with TRBD1. In germline, CDR1 is MNHNS, CDR2 SASEGT. V dropped 5 bases and J dropped 6; count of bases not matched to a gene: 5. There are 14 residues in the CDR3. CDR3 nucleotide sequence: TGTGCCAGCAGTCCGGGACAGGGGTTGGATACGCAGTATTTT. It codes for CASSPGQGLDTQYF.

In this sample, this clone turned up a few times. V and J are TRBV5-4 and TRBJ2-3, with TRBD2 matching over 7 bases. Germline trimming cut 4 bases from V and 0 bases from J; bases unmatched to any gene: 8. In germline, CDR1 is SGHNT, CDR2 YYREEE (reference sequence). This CDR3 has 16 amino acids. CDR3 residues: CASSTGTTASTDTQYF. Here the CDR3 DNA reads TGTGCCAGCAGCACGGGGACTACCGCTAGCACAGATACGCAGTATTTT.

The V gene is TRBV7-8, the J gene TRBJ1-5, with a tentative D call TRBD1 (6 bases). Germline assignment: CDR1 SGHVS and CDR2 FQNEAQ. The CDR3 extends over 18 amino acids. Trimming pared 5 bases from V and 0 bases from J, leaving 20 bases between. The CDR3 DNA reads as TGTGCCAGCAGCACGACGGGACAAAGCCCCATTAGCAATCAGCCCCAGCATTTT. It encodes CASSTTGQSPISNQPQHF.